This T cell receptor (beta chain) derives from a study of T cell responses to AZD1222 COVID-19 vaccine. The CDR3 is 11 residues long. V lost 6 bases, J lost 8 bases, and 10 bases lay in between. Germline V gene sequence: CDR1 MNHEY, CDR2 SMNVEV (reference sequence). General observations from the study: Spike-specific TCR breadth and depth were elevated following two AZD1222 doses. Nearly half of spike-specific TCRs reportedly target variant regions that are unmutated in the B.1.351 and B.1.1.7 variants. Donors skewed white British and female; clonal diversity was possibly underestimated. Repertoire collection took place solely once the T cell response had peaked.

As for this clone: No antigen is known for it.

Libraries were prepared by immunoSEQ multiplex PCR; TCRdb keeps only in-frame clonotypes and omits some of them. The data hold roughly 180,000 clones, with 92% observed a single time. The chain carries TRBV27 and TRBJ1-2; D possibly corresponds to TRBD1 (5 bases). The sequence was obtained from an adult who received the AZD1222 COVID-19 vaccine. Sequenced here: peripheral blood, sampled 28 days after the second AZD1222 dose. The CDR3, as DNA: TGTGCCAGCAGGGGGCGGGGGGGCTACACCTTC. Protein: CASRGRGGYTF.